This record concerns one T cell receptor (beta chain) sequence. Its antigen is currently not known. Within one base of it there is no much larger clone, and no base qualities were kept. These data come from a study of T-cell memory formation after mild COVID-19 (dated by TCRdb to the early 2020s). Context from the whole study: TCR sequence clusters from the two donors were found to be largely donor specific. In a couple of donors, T-cell clones that expanded and contracted after mild COVID-19 were followed by sequencing TCRalpha and TCRbeta repertoires longitudinally. The cohort comprised two young, previously healthy adult volunteers, one female and one male. Overall results and qualifications from the work: SARS-CoV-2 specificity was not confirmed for the second-wave clones peaking on day 37. Clones contracting from day 15 to 85 had balanced CD4/CD8 phenotypes, while a second wave expanding from day 15 to 37 was biased towards CD4+. Contracting CD4+ clones appeared mostly in the CM and EM memory subsets, whereas CD8+ clones were enriched in EMRA. Some responding clones were found in pre-infection memory, which suggests that pre-existing cross-reactive memory T cells took part in the SARS-CoV-2 response. Only a couple of mild cases were covered in the study, and larger cohorts including severe cases with pre-infection samples were considered necessary.

PBMCs were isolated by Ficoll-Paque density gradient centrifugation. The sequencing machine was an Illumina NovaSeq 6000. TCRalpha and TCRbeta cDNA libraries were constructed by 5'RACE with constant-segment primers, with sample barcodes and unique molecular identifiers being introduced. Trizol reagent was used to extract RNA from every sample. Libraries were amplified in two PCR steps, with a second sample barcode and Illumina TruSeq adapters added in the second step. Sequencing of the libraries was done on an Illumina NovaSeq, producing 2 x 150 bp paired-end reads. The authors' analysis ran thus. The reads were demultiplexed and collapsed into UMI-guided consensus sequences using migec v1.2.7. With mixcr v2.1.11, UMI consensuses were aligned to TRA and TRB V and J templates and assembled into clonotypes. A clonotype was counted as expanded or contracted only when both edgeR and NoisET called the clonotype significant, with the noise models trained on biological replicates. For edgeR calls, a false discovery rate-adjusted p below 0.01 and a log2 fold-change threshold of 1 were applied. As an exploratory analysis of dynamics, max-normalized trajectories of the 1000 most abundant clonotypes were examined with PCA combined with hierarchical clustering. Each responding clone was given a CD4 or CD8 phenotype based on the CD4+ and CD8+ repertoires, which had been sequenced separately. TCRdb trimmed public reads at Q25 via fastp, called clones via MiXCR and kept in-frame beta chains. Merged by CDR3 protein, the rows form single entries marked with the most common genes and DNA. In this record, the V and J calls reflect TCRdb's handling and not the investigators' own analysis. The sample yields 100,000 to 150,000 distinct CDR3 sequences; 5% to 6.5% were counted once. The top ten clonotypes cover 2% to 2.5% of the sample.

The CDR3 contains 15 residues, cysteine and phenylalanine counted. CDR3 DNA only is kept here, 45 bases in frame from base 1. At the junction V is shortened by 7 bases and J by 1 base; bases outside the gene matches: 11. For CDR1 and CDR2, the germline V gene lists SQVTM and ANQGSEA. This TCR derives from an adult woman who had mild COVID-19 (a few samples of this study predate the infection). The sample titles of this study are shuffled in the database, so cell type and time point are left out; the donor was told from shared clones. In this chain, TRBV29-1 is recombined with TRBJ2-3; 7 central bases correspond to TRBD1. Sequenced material: PBMCs or a T cell subset sorted from them (not recorded which). The nucleotide sequence reads TGCAGCGGCGATATTACAGGGGCTGGCACAGATACGCAGTATTTT. Its protein product is CSGDITGAGTDTQYF.